This T cell receptor beta chain was obtained from a study of T-cell reconstitution after alpha-beta-depleted transplantation in children (TCRdb year 2016). The study in broad terms: Using TCR repertoire profiling, the study followed T-cell immune reconstitution in a quantitative way in children after TCRalphabeta/CD19-depleted allogeneic hematopoietic cell transplantation.

The germline V gene sets CDR1 to SGHTA and CDR2 to FQGNSA. The trim is 5 bases for V and 4 bases for J, with a gap of 14 bases between the germline ends. The CDR3 contains 14 residues, cysteine and phenylalanine counted. Only the CDR3 region is kept as DNA, spanning 42 bases read in frame from base 1. Broader findings and caveats from the paper: The apparently early alphabetaT-cell count recovery about two months after transplant was reportedly dependent on only several hundred rapidly expanded clones derived from non-depleted graft cells. In some patients, the high TCRbeta diversity seen at day 60 was put down to recipient T cells and intrathymic progenitors that had survived conditioning. Hyperexpanded clone frequencies declined over subsequent months; after one year, T-cell counts and TCRbeta diversity were mostly attributed to newly produced T cells.

Reading the label with the study, this specimen's treatment or condition is: allogeneic hematopoietic cell transplantation with graft depleted of TCRalphabeta T cells and CD19 B cells. TCRalphabeta/CD19-depleted allogeneic hematopoietic cell grafts were given to the transplant recipients, all of whom were children. The table lists this clonotype with many counts. The clone's antigen remains unknown. No per-base quality is available; no much larger clone lies one base away. Library construction relied on PCR. For sequencing, an Illumina HiSeq 2500 was employed. TCR libraries were prepared with molecular barcoding, using unique molecular identifiers to normalize TCRbeta repertoire quantification. TCRdb ran its own pipeline on the public reads, namely fastp trimming at Q25 and MiXCR clone calling, and kept in-frame beta chains. Every CDR3 protein is listed once, alongside the most common genes and DNA of its rows. For this sample there are about 350,000 distinct CDR3 sequences; roughly 15% appear just once. The ten largest clones capture approximately 44% of the sample.

The origin of this receptor is a male patient aged 2 to 10 who had a stem cell transplant for acute lymphoblastic leukemia, so the T cells may come from the graft donor. The rearranged segments are TRBV7-2 and TRBJ1-2, with no confidently assigned D gene. The source was PBMCs, mostly from graft donor cells, collected 360 days after TCRalphabeta/CD19-depleted stem cell transplant. The CDR3 in this case is CASSLPPSTYGYTF. The DNA sequence follows: TGTGCCAGCAGCCTCCCCCCGAGCACCTATGGCTACACCTTC.